The 26 T cell receptor beta chains reported below all come from one sample, sequenced in a study of T cells in localized non-small cell lung cancer (dated by TCRdb to the early 2020s). The library came from the immunoSEQ multiplex PCR assay. The source is immuneACCESS, and TCRdb retained only in-frame sequences with V and J called. Part of the clones is not carried over; for the studies checked, unresolved V genes explain less than half of this, and the remainder is unexplained. The sample table records 45,000 to 60,000 clones; about 83% of these occur just once. The top ten constitute 20% of the sample. The material sequenced was peripheral blood, taken before any cancer treatment. The receptors were gathered from a female donor older than 55 with stage II squamous cell lung carcinoma.

The rearrangement joins TRBV2 to TRBJ1-1; TRBD1 agrees at 8 bases. The CDR3 runs 16 residues. Germline CDR1 and CDR2: SNHLY and FYNNEI. Trimming took 5 bases from V and 5 from J; bases not matched to a gene: 13. The CDR3: CASSPIPGQGGTEAFF. The CDR3 region has the DNA TGTGCCAGCAGTCCTATCCCTGGACAGGGTGGGACTGAAGCTTTCTTT.

The rearrangement links TRBV10-3 to TRBJ2-3; the D gene is possibly TRBD2 (6 bases). The CDR3 runs 16 residues. Germline V gives CDR1 ENHRY, CDR2 SYGVKD. V lost 3 bases and J lost 0, with 13 bases in between. The CDR3 DNA reads as TGTGCCATCAGTGAAGGGCCGGCGGGAAGCACAGATACGCAGTATTTT. It is translated as CAISEGPAGSTDTQYF.

In this sample, this clone turned up a few times. Here the CDR3 reads CASSPQGNYGYTF. The CDR3 bases are TGTGCCAGCAGCCCACAGGGGAACTATGGCTACACCTTC. V usage is TRBV2 and J usage is TRBJ1-2; 7 bases align to TRBD1. Germline loops: CDR1 SNHLY, CDR2 FYNNEI. Unmatched junction bases numbered 3, after V lost 6 bases and J lost 2 bases. CDR3 length: 13 amino acids. Looking up the rest from reference TRBV2 and TRBJ1-2 gives the full variable domain: EPEVTQTPSHQVTQMGQEVILRCVPISNHLYFYWYRQILGQKVEFLVSFYNNEISEKSEIFDDQFSVERPDGSNFTLKIRSTKLEDSAMYFCASSPQGNYGYTFGSGTRLTVV.

This chain joins TRBV7-6 and TRBJ2-5, with 10 bases lining up with TRBD2. The CDR3 totals 16 residues. Looked up from germline, CDR1 is SGHVS and CDR2 is FNYEAQ. The V and J ends lost 3 bases and 2 bases, in that order; junction bases with no gene match: 6. Here the CDR3 reads CASSFSLAGLQETQYF. In nucleotides, the CDR3 is TGTGCCAGCAGCTTTTCACTAGCGGGACTACAAGAGACCCAGTACTTC.

The gene calls are TRBV7-9 and TRBJ1-2; D gene ambiguous. The CDR3 runs 12 residues. V was clipped by 1 base and J by 10 bases, with 10 bases between them. CDR1 is SEHNR and CDR2 is FQNEAQ in the germline V gene (reference sequence). The DNA of the CDR3 is TGTGCCAGCAGCTTAGGGAATCCGCCCTACACCTTC. Translation gives CASSLGNPPYTF.

This clone was recorded once. This sequence joins TRBV28 and TRBJ2-4; 9 nucleotides line up with TRBD2. The CDR3 loop spans 19 amino acids. Germline V lookup: CDR1 MDHEN, CDR2 SYDVKM. After removal of 6 bases from V and 0 bases from J, the junction contained 15 bases not matched to a gene. This CDR3 is CASSLPLGGGATAKNIQYF. The CDR3 DNA reads as TGTGCCAGCAGCCTACCCCTCGGCGGGGGGGCAACAGCCAAAAACATTCAGTACTTC.

The chain carries TRBV2 and TRBJ1-2; D unresolved. V gave up 6 bases and J gave up 6 bases, with 14 bases separating them. The germline gives CDR1 SNHLY, CDR2 FYNNEI. The CDR3 has 13 amino acids. The CDR3: CASSYDKGHGYTF. In DNA, the CDR3 is TGTGCCAGCAGCTATGACAAAGGCCATGGCTACACCTTC.

The CDR3 DNA sequence: TGTGCCAGCAGCTTAGACGGGACTAGCGGGGGGACCTTGTACTTC. Translating it yields CASSLDGTSGGTLYF. The rearrangement uses TRBV11-3 and TRBJ2-5, with 15 bases identical to TRBD2. Germline values: CDR1 SGHNT, CDR2 YENEEA. With 0 bases clipped from V and 13 bases from J, the junction kept 6 bases outside the gene matches. The CDR3 length is 15 residues. The whole variable domain, filled in from reference TRBV11-3 and TRBJ2-5, reads EAGVVQSPRYKIIEKKQPVAFWCNPISGHNTLYWYLQNLGQGPELLIRYENEEAVDDSQLPKDRFSAERLKGVDSTLKIQPAELGDSAVYLCASSLDGTSGGTLYFGPGTRLLVL.

This sequence joins TRBV5-1 and TRBJ1-5; D possibly corresponds to TRBD1 (5 bases). CDR3 length: 16 amino acids. Per germline, CDR1 SGHRS and CDR2 YFSETQ. V shed 1 base and J shed 7 bases, with 18 bases lying between them. CDR3 in amino acids: CASSLIPGPESQPQHF. In DNA form, the CDR3 reads TGCGCCAGCAGCTTGATCCCAGGGCCGGAGTCGCAGCCCCAGCATTTT.

This chain connects TRBV7-2 to TRBJ1-6; D gene unclear. Germline assignment: CDR1 SGHTA and CDR2 FQGNSA. The CDR3 length is 14 residues. V lost 5 bases and J lost 4, with 9 bases in between. The CDR3 protein is CASSPNSYNSPLHF. CDR3 nucleotides: TGTGCCAGCAGCCCGAACTCGTATAATTCACCCCTCCACTTT.

This chain uses TRBV7-3 with TRBJ2-1, with a tentative D call TRBD1 (6 bases). V was trimmed by 1 base and J by 6 bases, leaving 10 bases between them. The germline CDR1 and CDR2 sequences are SGHTA and FQGTGA. The CDR3 runs 14 residues. CDR3 sequence reads: CASSLNRVANEQFF. In nucleotides, the CDR3 is TGTGCCAGCAGCTTAAACAGGGTGGCCAATGAGCAGTTCTTC. Drawing the rest from reference TRBV7-3 and TRBJ2-1, the complete variable domain is GAGVSQTPSNKVTEKGKYVELRCDPISGHTALYWYRQSLGQGPEFLIYFQGTGAADDSGLPNDRFFAVRPEGSVSTLKIQRTERGDSAVYLCASSLNRVANEQFFGPGTRLTVL.

V is TRBV6-5 and J is TRBJ2-1; 10 bases map to TRBD2. V lost 6 bases, J lost 7 bases, and 9 bases stayed unmatched. This CDR3 is 15 amino acids long. Germline V gene lookup returns CDR1 MNHEY and CDR2 SVGAGI. DNA of the CDR3: TGTGCCAGCAGCCCCCGGACTAGCGGTTTGAATGAGCAGTTCTTC. It encodes CASSPRTSGLNEQFF.

This clone has only a few counts. The chain uses TRBV10-2 and TRBJ1-6; 7 bases are shared with TRBD1. The V gene end was trimmed by 0 bases and the J gene end by 9 bases; junction bases not matched to a gene: 5. The CDR3 runs 15 residues. Germline CDR1 reads WSHSY; CDR2 reads SAAADI. CDR3 protein: CASSESGDSSSPLHF. The CDR3 nucleotides are TGCGCCAGCAGTGAGTCGGGGGACAGCAGTTCACCCCTCCACTTT.

The chain links TRBV9 to TRBJ2-5; 7 bases agree with TRBD2. Trimming at V came to 4 bases and at J to 3 bases, leaving 15 bases not matched to a gene. CDR3 length: 17 residues. Per the germline V gene, CDR1 is SGDLS and CDR2 is YYNGEE. CDR3 region: CASSLTSGVNVEETQYF. CDR3 bases: TGTGCCAGCAGCCTTACCAGCGGGGTTAACGTAGAAGAGACCCAGTACTTC.

The rearrangement joins TRBV30 to TRBJ1-2; 7 bases are a match to TRBD1. The CDR3 length is 15 residues. The trim removed 7 bases at V and 9 bases at J, leaving 20 bases unmatched. Per the germline V gene, CDR1 is GTSNPN and CDR2 is SVGIG (reference sequence). In nucleotides, the CDR3 is TGTGCCTTCTTCCGGCCACAGGGGAGAAAACTATGCTACACCTTC. Protein product: CAFFRPQGRKLCYTF.

This clone was recorded once. The J gene is TRBJ2-5, the V gene TRBV6-5; D unclear. Germline V gene data show CDR1 as MNHEY and CDR2 as SVGAGI. The germline V and J ends were trimmed by 2 bases and 1 base, with 8 bases remaining between them. The CDR3 extends over 14 amino acids. CDR3 loop: CASSYGVAQETQYF. In nucleotides, the CDR3 is TGTGCCAGCAGTTACGGTGTGGCCCAAGAGACCCAGTACTTC.

The J gene is TRBJ1-1, the V gene TRBV12-5; D may be TRBD1 (5 bases). Germline loops: CDR1 LGHNT, CDR2 FRNRAP. With 3 bases removed from V and 1 base from J, the gap between germline ends came to 12 bases. CDR3 length: 15 amino acids. The CDR3 coding sequence is TGTGCTAGTGGTTTCTGGGGAGGGGAGAACACTGAAGCTTTCTTT. Translation gives CASGFWGGENTEAFF.

This chain connects TRBV5-4 to TRBJ2-7; D remains ambiguous. The CDR3 loop spans 14 amino acids. The germline V gene has CDR1 SGHNT and CDR2 YYREEE (reference sequence). Trimming cost V 0 bases and J 4 bases, with 11 bases left between them. CDR3 sequence (DNA): TGTGCCAGCAGCTTGGCCTTCGGTTCGTACGAGCAGTACTTC. It codes for CASSLAFGSYEQYF. Complete variable domain (other parts from reference TRBV5-4 and TRBJ2-7): ETGVTQSPTHLIKTRGQQVTLRCSSQSGHNTVSWYQQALGQGPQFIFQYYREEENGRGNFPPRFSGLQFPNYSSELNVNALELDDSALYLCASSLAFGSYEQYFGPGTRLTVT.

The chain employs TRBV25-1 and TRBJ2-5; D possibly uses TRBD1 or TRBD2 (6 bases each). With 3 bases removed from V and 2 bases from J, the gap between germline ends came to 10 bases. Germline V lookup: CDR1 MGHDK, CDR2 SYGVNS. The CDR3 contains 14 residues. CDR3 amino acids: CASSDPGAQETQYF. CDR3 DNA: TGTGCCAGCAGTGACCCGGGGGCTCAAGAGACCCAGTACTTC.

J is TRBJ2-7 and V is TRBV2; TRBD1 or TRBD2 may be the D gene (5 bases each). V was pared by 8 bases and J by 0 bases, with 11 bases between. The CDR3 is 13 residues long. Germline CDR1 reads SNHLY; CDR2 reads FYNNEI. DNA of the CDR3: TGTGCCAGCCTCGGGACGGGCTCCTACGAGCAGTACTTC. This gives the protein CASLGTGSYEQYF.

The rearrangement joins TRBV7-3 to TRBJ1-2, with D hard to call. CDR3 length equals 13 residues. CDR1 and CDR2 from the germline V gene are SGHTA and FQGTGA. V was clipped by 3 bases and J by 2 bases, with 7 bases between them. The CDR3 reads CASSLTPNYGYTF. The CDR3 DNA reads as TGTGCCAGCAGCTTGACTCCCAACTATGGCTACACCTTC. Using reference TRBV7-3 and TRBJ1-2 for the parts outside the CDR3, the full variable domain is GAGVSQTPSNKVTEKGKYVELRCDPISGHTALYWYRQSLGQGPEFLIYFQGTGAADDSGLPNDRFFAVRPEGSVSTLKIQRTERGDSAVYLCASSLTPNYGYTFGSGTRLTVV.

V and J are TRBV7-2 and TRBJ2-1; TRBD2 matches at 9 bases. The CDR3 loop spans 16 amino acids. V shed 0 bases, J shed 12 bases, and the junction held 12 bases outside the gene matches. The germline V gene encodes CDR1 SGHTA and CDR2 FQGNSA. CDR3 in amino acids: CASSLASSGGPQAQFF. CDR3 nucleotides: TGTGCCAGCAGCTTAGCCTCCAGCGGGGGGCCCCAGGCGCAGTTCTTC.

The chain couples TRBV6-1 to TRBJ2-1, with D uncertain. This CDR3 is 13 amino acids long. V lost 2 bases and J lost 1, with 3 bases in between. Germline assignment: CDR1 MNHNS and CDR2 SASEGT. CDR3 amino acids: CASSELSYNEQFF. DNA of the CDR3: TGTGCCAGCAGTGAACTTTCCTACAATGAGCAGTTCTTC.

V is TRBV4-1 and J is TRBJ2-2; maybe TRBD2 (6 bases). Deletions cut 4 bases from V and 5 bases from J, with 17 bases between. Germline V gene lookup returns CDR1 MGHRA and CDR2 YSYEKL. This CDR3 spans 16 amino acids. CDR3 in DNA: TGCGCCAGCAGCCCTATAGGTGGGACTTATACCGGGGAGCTGTTTTTT. This sequence encodes CASSPIGGTYTGELFF.

The rearrangement joins TRBV6-5 to TRBJ2-7; TRBD1 matches 7 bases. From germline, CDR1 is MNHEY and CDR2 SVGAGI. This CDR3 spans 14 amino acids. The junction had 6 bases not matched to a gene; V was cut back by 5 bases and J by 2 bases. In DNA form, the CDR3 reads TGTGCCAGCAGTGGCCGGGGACAGCCCTACGAGCAGTACTTC. As protein: CASSGRGQPYEQYF.

This chain links TRBV6-5 with TRBJ2-5; the D gene is possibly TRBD1 (6 bases). This CDR3 comprises 12 residues. V was cut by 6 bases and J by 2 bases, with 7 bases left in between. Germline lookup yields CDR1 MNHEY and CDR2 SVGAGI. This CDR3 is CASRQGQETQYF. Here the CDR3 DNA reads TGTGCCAGCAGGCAGGGGCAAGAGACCCAGTACTTC.